This TCR beta chain was found in a study of graft-versus-host responses after intestinal transplantation. Study information: Recipients uniformly received anti-thymocyte globulin induction, followed by tacrolimus and steroids for three to four years.

With V trimmed by 8 bases and J by 7 bases, 7 bases remained unmatched. CDR1 WSHSY and CDR2 SAAADI come from the germline V gene. CDR3 length: 15 amino acids. The method was immunoSEQ multiplex PCR; TCRdb's version includes in-frame clones alone and lacks a portion of them. Found here are tens of thousands of clones, under 95% of them singletons; the top ten hold about 6.3%. On this clone itself: Antigen specificity is unknown.

The rearrangement joins TRBV10-2 to TRBJ2-1; 14 bases are a match to TRBD2. Sequenced here: unstimulated CD8+ T cells sorted from spleen or lymph node cells, sampled before intestinal transplant. The TCR was taken from a human donor who received an intestinal transplant. The CDR3 loop is CASGGGLAGENEQFF. The DNA for the CDR3 is TGCGCCAGCGGAGGGGGACTAGCGGGAGAGAATGAGCAGTTCTTC.